This is a list of T cell receptor beta chains from one sample in a study of cytomegalovirus exposure and HLA in healthy donors. The table came from immunoSEQ multiplex PCR; TCRdb's copy has only in-frame clones and leaves some out. The table lists 65,000 or so clones, roughly 60% of them singletons. Sequenced input: PBMCs. The receptors here all came from a man aged 25-45 years in good health and CMV-seronegative. CDR3s leave out the opening cysteine and the closing phenylalanine or tryptophan.

V gene: TRBV11-2
J gene: TRBJ2-7
CDR3 protein: ASSLVVGAGYEQY

V gene: TRBV5-6
J gene: TRBJ1-1
CDR3 protein: ASSFLGQGGGEAF

V gene: TRBV6-5
J gene: TRBJ2-7
CDR3 protein: ASRPTGTAYEQY

V gene: TRBV6-5
J gene: TRBJ2-5
CDR3 protein: AAWGTSDQETQY

V gene: TRBV7-6
J gene: TRBJ2-1
CDR3 protein: ASSRGGYNEQF

V gene: TRBV7-7
J gene: TRBJ2-5
CDR3 protein: ASSLGPRTSGGKTQY

V gene: TRBV5-1
J gene: TRBJ1-6
CDR3 protein: ASSSQIRGPNSPLH

V gene: TRBV6-4
J gene: TRBJ1-1
CDR3 protein: ASSDSGRNTEAF

V gene: TRBV6-5
J gene: TRBJ2-1
CDR3 protein: ASSNSGQGANEQF

V gene: TRBV9
J gene: TRBJ2-5
CDR3 protein: ASSVSSGLKTQY

V gene: TRBV4-1
J gene: TRBJ2-7
CDR3 protein: ASSLTGTRESYEQY

V gene: TRBV27
J gene: TRBJ1-5
CDR3 protein: ASSPRPSQPQH

V gene: TRBV6-6
J gene: TRBJ2-3
CDR3 protein: ASSYSTGGADTQY

V gene: TRBV4-1
J gene: TRBJ2-5
CDR3 protein: ASSPTREETQY

V gene: TRBV29-1
J gene: TRBJ1-6
CDR3 protein: SVEEARGKNSPLH

V gene: TRBV15
J gene: TRBJ2-1
CDR3 protein: ATSRGSTSGRNEQF

V gene: TRBV7-9
J gene: TRBJ2-7
CDR3 protein: ASSSPTGSYEQY

V gene: TRBV30
J gene: TRBJ1-2
CDR3 protein: AWSNQNTGDGYT

V gene: TRBV5-6
J gene: TRBJ2-7
CDR3 protein: ASSLTGFYEQY

V gene: TRBV18
J gene: TRBJ1-1
CDR3 protein: ASSEDRPPNEAF

V gene: TRBV7-6
J gene: TRBJ2-1
CDR3 protein: ASSPSGGGRSEQF

V gene: TRBV6-6
J gene: TRBJ2-5
CDR3 protein: ASSYGTNQETQY

V gene: TRBV11-2
J gene: TRBJ2-7
CDR3 protein: ASSLITGDNYEQY

V gene: TRBV2
J gene: TRBJ1-1
CDR3 protein: ASSPPTGNTEAF

V gene: TRBV10-2
J gene: TRBJ1-1
CDR3 protein: ASGGTVREAF

V gene: TRBV5-1
J gene: TRBJ2-7
CDR3 protein: ASSLALGRGGSYEQY

V gene: TRBV6-5
J gene: TRBJ2-5
CDR3 protein: ASSYKGRGLYETQY

V gene: TRBV29-1
J gene: TRBJ2-5
CDR3 protein: SVVRTGETQY

V gene: TRBV4-1
J gene: TRBJ1-2
CDR3 protein: ASSQDTRYPTNYGYT

V gene: TRBV7-9
J gene: TRBJ1-6
CDR3 protein: ASSRRQESPLH

V gene: TRBV19
J gene: TRBJ1-1
CDR3 protein: ASSEQGLNTEAF

V gene: TRBV7-2
J gene: TRBJ1-2
CDR3 protein: ASSTQIRTGGTGYGYT

V gene: TRBV29-1
J gene: TRBJ2-3
CDR3 protein: SVDAGVWTDTQY

V gene: TRBV5-1
J gene: TRBJ1-6
CDR3 protein: ASSLDEIPGSYNSPLH

V gene: TRBV6-5
J gene: TRBJ2-5
CDR3 protein: ASSNNRAVKAQY

V gene: TRBV7-9
J gene: TRBJ1-1
CDR3 protein: ASSPRTGLNTEAF

V gene: TRBV7-9
J gene: TRBJ2-5
CDR3 protein: ASTPGQAAETQY

V gene: TRBV7-2
J gene: TRBJ1-2
CDR3 protein: ASSPLGQRSYGYT

V gene: TRBV9
J gene: TRBJ1-2
CDR3 protein: ASSAGQSYGYT

V gene: TRBV6-1
J gene: TRBJ1-1
CDR3 protein: ASRVQGNTEAF

V gene: TRBV7-9
J gene: TRBJ2-1
CDR3 protein: ASSSQGAGGHEQF

V gene: TRBV12-5
J gene: TRBJ2-7
CDR3 protein: ASGLRPGGGPYEQY

V gene: TRBV6-5
J gene: TRBJ1-1
CDR3 protein: ASSYAGVVDTEAF

V gene: TRBV7-3
J gene: TRBJ1-1
CDR3 protein: ASSLTYSNTEAF

V gene: TRBV6-6
J gene: TRBJ1-2
CDR3 protein: ASSSGGGYGYT

V gene: TRBV6-5
J gene: TRBJ2-7
CDR3 protein: ASSNEGQRQY

V gene: TRBV6-5
J gene: TRBJ1-2
CDR3 protein: ASSSPTGGVYGYT

V gene: TRBV15
J gene: TRBJ2-3
CDR3 protein: ATTGQRNPDTQY

V gene: TRBV6-5
J gene: TRBJ2-1
CDR3 protein: ASSYSIIAGRV

V gene: TRBV5-1
J gene: TRBJ1-2
CDR3 protein: ASSQMTGDYGYT

V gene: TRBV4-2
J gene: TRBJ2-5
CDR3 protein: ASKGLEETQY

V gene: TRBV6-5
J gene: TRBJ2-7
CDR3 protein: ASSYNGDRANEQY

V gene: TRBV2
J gene: TRBJ1-5
CDR3 protein: ASARQGLSNQPQH

V gene: TRBV29-1
J gene: TRBJ2-7
CDR3 protein: SVGATDKPAYEQY

V gene: TRBV5-4
J gene: TRBJ1-2
CDR3 protein: ASSSGQGYGYT

V gene: TRBV7-9
J gene: TRBJ2-1
CDR3 protein: ASSLAGVGYNEQF